This TCR beta chain was identified during a study of breast tumors, draining lymph nodes, adjacent tissues. Study results and caveats: Data fit most tumor T cells coming from lymph node, expanding in tumor.

From the multiplex PCR reads, TCRdb called clonotypes with MiXCR, one entry per CDR3 protein. The data show over 10,000 distinct CDR3 sequences, under 40% seen once. Ten or more counts support this clonotype. The antigen is unknown. In germline, CDR1 is DFQATT, CDR2 SNEGSKA (reference sequence). There are 12 residues in the CDR3. V was shortened by 4 bases and J by 7 bases, with 10 bases between the two germline ends. The sequencing input was breast tumor tissue. The receptor was isolated from a female donor with breast cancer. Some clones in this sample may be carry-over from other donors' samples. The chain combines TRBV20-1 with TRBJ2-2; TRBD1 might be the D (6 bases). CDR3 in amino acids: CSANRGGGELFF. In DNA, the CDR3 is TGCAGTGCTAACCGAGGGGGCGGGGAGCTGTTTTTT.